This T cell receptor beta chain was captured in a study of T-cell memory formation after mild COVID-19. Turning to the study itself: Each donor largely had its own TCR clusters.

Regarding the study as a whole: Memory sampled before infection contained some responding clones, suggesting cross-reactive memory joined.

Comments on this clonotype: Its antigen is not identified.

A single record per CDR3 protein comes from TCRdb applying MiXCR to the 5' RACE reads. The sample has around 260,000 distinct CDR3 sequences; about 17% are singletons. Per germline, CDR1 MNHEY and CDR2 SVGEGT. V lost 2 bases and J lost 0, with 8 bases in between. The CDR3 runs 14 residues. The material sequenced was PBMCs or a T cell subset sorted from them (not recorded which). This chain links TRBV6-2 or TRBV6-3 with TRBJ2-7, with D possibly being TRBD2 (6 bases). The receptor comes from a man aged 18 to 30 who had mild COVID-19 (a few samples of this study predate the infection). Cell type and time point are not known. As DNA, the CDR3 is TGTGCCAGCAGTTACGGAGGGCGCTCCTACGAGCAGTACGTC. It is translated as CASSYGGRSYEQYV.